These 24 T cell receptor beta chains share one sample of origin, sequenced in a study of control samples from healthy donors and cancer patients. The data were produced by immunoSEQ multiplex PCR, yet TCRdb's version contains in-frame clones alone and is incomplete. The repertoire has tens of thousands of clones, about 89% of them found once; the top ten carry 7.5% to 9%. Sequenced input: blood. These receptor sequences come from a woman aged 60-70 years in good health.

This clone was seen only a few times. V gene TRBV6-6 combines with J gene TRBJ1-2; TRBD1 might be the D (6 bases). V was trimmed by 5 bases and J by 1 base, leaving 23 bases between them. The germline CDR1 and CDR2 sequences are MNHNY and SVGAGI (reference sequence). The CDR3 contains 18 residues. The CDR3 spells CASSPTYLTGRGNYGYTF. The CDR3 DNA follows: TGTGCCAGCAGTCCGACCTATTTGACAGGCCGCGGTAACTATGGCTACACCTTC.

V is TRBV27 and J is TRBJ2-7; the D is unclear. This CDR3 has 15 residues. The V end was cut by 4 bases, the J end by 0 bases, with 13 bases between. The germline gives CDR1 MNHEY, CDR2 SMNVEV (reference sequence). This chain's CDR3 is CASSYGRPSSYEQYF. The CDR3 DNA reads TGTGCCAGCAGTTACGGACGGCCGAGCTCCTACGAGCAGTACTTC.

The V call is TRBV19, the J call TRBJ1-5; tentatively, D is TRBD1 (5 bases). V lost 6 bases and J 7 bases, leaving 19 bases between the germline ends. Germline assignment: CDR1 LNHDA and CDR2 SQIVND (reference sequence). The CDR3 sequence is 15 residues long. CDR3 protein: CASSPSSSRGQPQHF. The CDR3 bases are TGTGCCAGTAGCCCCTCGTCGAGTCGGGGCCAGCCCCAGCATTTT.

This sequence joins TRBV6-4 and TRBJ2-7, with 11 positions matching TRBD2. J gave up 7 bases and V 2 bases, and 19 bases lay outside the gene matches. CDR3 length: 19 amino acids. Germline V gene data show CDR1 as MRHNA and CDR2 as SNTAGT. CDR3 sequence (DNA): TGTGCCAGCAGTGACGGGTCCACCCATAGCGGGAGGGCCCTTAGAGAGCAGTACTTC. This gives the protein CASSDGSTHSGRALREQYF.

The CDR3 loop reads CASSFGSHNQPQHF. In DNA form, the CDR3 reads TGTGCCAGCAGCTTTGGGAGTCACAATCAGCCCCAGCATTTT. This chain uses TRBV7-9 with TRBJ1-5, with unresolved D. Germline lookup yields CDR1 SEHNR and CDR2 FQNEAQ (reference sequence). The CDR3 consists of 14 residues. V was cut by 3 bases and J by 3 bases, with 9 bases left in between.

This chain joins TRBV11-3 and TRBJ1-1; D is possibly TRBD1 (5 bases). Trimming pared 5 bases from V and 2 bases from J, leaving 12 bases between. Germline assignment: CDR1 SGHNT and CDR2 YENEEA. This CDR3 spans 14 amino acids. The CDR3 reads CASSPRTGNTEAFF. CDR3 bases: TGTGCCAGCAGCCCCAGAACAGGAAACACTGAAGCTTTCTTT.

This clone was seen only a few times. The sample carries other DNA sequences with the same CDR3. The CDR3: CASSDRGGNQPQHF. CDR3 sequence (DNA): TGTGCCAGCAGTGATAGGGGCGGCAATCAGCCCCAGCATTTT. This rearrangement joins TRBV6-1 to TRBJ1-5, with D possibly TRBD1 on 5 matching bases. Trimming stripped 3 bases from V and 2 bases from J, with 8 bases between. The CDR3 is 14 residues long. Germline CDR1 and CDR2: MNHNS and SASEGT.

The genes are TRBV7-9 and TRBJ2-7, with 7 bases that match TRBD2. This CDR3 has 15 amino acids. V lost 0 bases to trimming and J lost 0 bases; unmatched junction nucleotides: 2. Germline CDR1 reads SEHNR; CDR2 reads FQNEAQ (reference sequence). The CDR3: CASSLAGGSSYEQYF. The DNA for the CDR3 is TGTGCCAGCAGCTTAGCGGGCGGGAGCTCCTACGAGCAGTACTTC.

The rearrangement links TRBV19 to TRBJ1-1; a weak D match, TRBD1 (5 bases). V dropped 5 bases and J dropped 8 bases, with 15 bases sitting between them. The germline V gene encodes CDR1 LNHDA and CDR2 SQIVND (reference sequence). This CDR3 is 13 amino acids long. The CDR3, as DNA: TGTGCCAGTAGTTTCATCCAGGGTCGCGAAGCTTTCTTT. This encodes CASSFIQGREAFF.

This chain links TRBV29-1 with TRBJ2-3; 12 nucleotides line up with TRBD2. CDR3 size: 13 residues. The germline CDR1 and CDR2 sequences are SQVTM and ANQGSEA. The V and J ends lost 2 bases and 6 bases, in that order; junction bases with no gene match: 0. The CDR3: CSVETSGRDTQYF. In nucleotides, the CDR3 is TGCAGCGTTGAAACTAGCGGGAGGGATACGCAGTATTTT.

The chain combines TRBV30 with TRBJ2-1; TRBD2 agrees at 12 bases. Germline assignment: CDR1 GTSNPN and CDR2 SVGIG (reference sequence). Losses at the gene ends were 1 base for V and 8 bases for J; bases not matched to a gene: 3. The CDR3 contains 14 residues. CDR3 residues: CAWSGLAGVDEQFF. CDR3 nucleotides: TGTGCCTGGAGTGGACTAGCGGGAGTCGATGAGCAGTTCTTC.

The chain is built from TRBV3-1 (or the pseudogene TRBV3-2) and TRBJ2-3, with 13 bases fitting TRBD2. The CDR3 is 16 residues long. Unmatched junction bases numbered 3, after V lost 2 bases and J lost 4 bases. The germline gives CDR1 LGHDT, CDR2 YNNKEL (reference sequence). The CDR3 nucleotides are TGTGCCAGCAGCCAAACTAGCGGGGGGGCCTCAGATACGCAGTATTTT. This codes for CASSQTSGGASDTQYF.

V is TRBV7-8 and J is TRBJ1-2; D gene unclear. The CDR3 is made up of 17 amino acids. V shed 3 bases and J shed 3 bases, with 20 bases lying between them. Germline V gives CDR1 SGHVS, CDR2 FQNEAQ. The CDR3, as DNA: TGTGCCAGCAGCTTGCAAGGAATCCTCCTTACTGACTATGGCTACACCTTC. This sequence encodes CASSLQGILLTDYGYTF.

The V gene is TRBV21-1, the J gene TRBJ2-6; the table's D gene call, TRBD1, was not cross checked with the DNA. TRBV21-1 is a recognized pseudogene. This CDR3 comprises 18 residues. The CDR3 bases are TGTGCCAGCCGTAGTCTGACAGGGGTTAGCTCTGGGGCCAACGTCCTGACTTTC. Protein sequence: CASRSLTGVSSGANVLTF.

The CDR3 loop reads CASSLRDRQNRGYTF. The CDR3 DNA sequence: TGTGCCAGCAGCCTCCGGGACAGGCAAAACCGGGGCTACACCTTC. This chain uses TRBV14 with TRBJ1-2, with TRBD1 identical over 8 bases. Germline V gene data show CDR1 as SGHDN and CDR2 as FVKESK. The CDR3 totals 15 residues. V dropped 4 bases and J dropped 8; count of bases not matched to a gene: 12.

The chain has TRBV18 and TRBJ2-5; D might be TRBD2 (5 bases). CDR1 and CDR2 (germline): KGHSH, LQKENI. CDR3 length: 15 amino acids. V shed 6 bases and J shed 2 bases, with 16 bases lying between them. As DNA, the CDR3 is TGTGCCAGCTCGTCACCCCCAGGAGGACAAGAGACCCAGTACTTC. Protein sequence: CASSSPPGGQETQYF.

This clone turned up a few times. This chain connects TRBV7-6 to TRBJ2-3, with 9 bases aligning to TRBD1. Unmatched junction bases numbered 10, after V lost 5 bases and J lost 4 bases. The germline V gene has CDR1 SGHVS and CDR2 FNYEAQ. The CDR3 spans 16 residues. In DNA form, the CDR3 reads TGTGCCAGCAGCAACGGACAGGGGAACTATCCAGATACGCAGTATTTT. Protein sequence: CASSNGQGNYPDTQYF.

The chain carries TRBV4-3 and TRBJ1-4, with no clear D. Trimming shortened V by 0 bases and J by 4 bases, and 12 bases separated the two germline ends. This CDR3 region has 16 residues. CDR1 is LGHNA and CDR2 is YSLEER in the germline V gene. The CDR3 loop is CASSQDFNGFNEKLFF. The CDR3 DNA reads TGCGCCAGCAGCCAAGATTTTAACGGATTTAATGAAAAACTGTTTTTT.

The V gene is TRBV11-3, the J gene TRBJ1-1, with a weak D call TRBD1 (5 bases). The CDR3 is made up of 13 amino acids. CDR1 SGHNT and CDR2 YENEEA come from the germline V gene. With 6 bases removed from V and 6 bases from J, the gap between germline ends came to 14 bases. The CDR3 DNA reads TGTGCCAGCAGTCTCTCCAGGGCCGCTGAAGCTTTCTTT. Translated, it gives CASSLSRAAEAFF.

V and J are TRBV18 and TRBJ2-6; a possible D gene is TRBD1 (6 bases). From germline, CDR1 is KGHSH and CDR2 LQKENI. Trimming cost V 3 bases and J 3 bases, with 12 bases left between them. The CDR3 is 16 amino acids. CDR3 bases: TGTGCCAGCTCACCCCCAGGGGTAGTTGGGGCCAACGTCCTGACTTTC. Translating gives CASSPPGVVGANVLTF.

This chain joins TRBV6-6 and TRBJ2-7, with 10 bases lining up with TRBD2. Germline-derived CDR1 and CDR2 are MNHNY and SVGAGI (reference sequence). The J segment lost 3 bases and the V segment lost 2 bases, leaving 1 base of the junction unmatched. The CDR3 runs to 14 residues. For the CDR3, the DNA is TGTGCCAGCAGTTACAAGCGGGAGGGCTACGAGCAGTACTTC. Residues: CASSYKREGYEQYF.

The V call is TRBV5-1, the J call TRBJ2-5; the D gene is possibly TRBD1 (7 bases). V was trimmed by 2 bases and J by 3 bases, leaving 26 bases between them. The CDR3 totals 19 residues. Germline assignment: CDR1 SGHRS and CDR2 YFSETQ. CDR3: CASSLGGTRYGDRKETQYF. The CDR3 DNA follows: TGCGCCAGCAGCTTAGGGGGGACACGGTACGGGGACAGAAAAGAGACCCAGTACTTC.

The chain recombines TRBV5-1 with TRBJ1-4, with 11 bases matching TRBD1. Per the germline V gene, CDR1 is SGHRS and CDR2 is YFSETQ. The ends lost 4 bases at V and 8 bases at J; junction bases unmatched: 10. The CDR3 length is 16 residues. The CDR3 loop reads CASSPPTGTGGEKLFF. The DNA of the CDR3 is TGCGCCAGCAGCCCCCCGACGGGGACAGGGGGGGAAAAACTGTTTTTT.

This chain uses TRBV12-3 or TRBV12-4 with TRBJ1-1, with D tentatively TRBD1 (5 bases). Trimming pared 5 bases from V and 6 bases from J, leaving 13 bases between. The length of the CDR3 is 13 residues. CDR3 region: CASSGTYSAEAFF. The CDR3 DNA reads as TGTGCCAGCAGTGGGACCTATAGCGCTGAAGCTTTCTTT.